Below, one T cell receptor (beta chain) is given with its context. As yet, its antigen is unknown. The entry originates in a study of T cells after yellow fever vaccination. Study conclusions and caveats: A weaker but faster secondary response was observed, peaking on day 5 versus 15. Among primary-vaccination clones, most reappeared after the booster, at approximately 96% for CD4 and about 90% for CD8. Only a minor proportion of clonotypes was detected across both CD4 and CD8 compartments.

Trimming removed 5 bases from V and 11 bases from J, with 17 bases in between. The CDR3 sequence is 14 residues long. The germline CDR1 and CDR2 sequences are KGHDR and SFDVKD. Synthesis of TCR cDNA relied on 5'RACE template switching, which attached a universal primer site and UMIs. MiXCR was run by TCRdb on the 5' RACE reads, yielding one entry per CDR3 protein. Among over 70,000 distinct CDR3 sequences listed, just under 8% were seen once. The material sequenced was CD8+ T cells sorted from PBMCs, taken on the day of the yellow fever booster vaccination. V gene TRBV24-1 combines with J gene TRBJ2-2; TRBD2 is a possible D gene (6 bases). The TCR comes from a man aged 30 to 39 who received the YFV17D yellow fever vaccine. The DNA for the CDR3 is TGTGCCACCAGTGCCTGGGACTCCGGAATCGAGCTGTTTTTT. Amino acid sequence: CATSAWDSGIELFF.